A single T cell receptor beta chain is shown here with its context. Antigen unknown. This record belongs to a study of T cell responses to AZD1222 COVID-19 vaccine. General study points: At baseline, just 6 or 7 AZD1222 recipients tested seropositive.

Some clones are missing from TCRdb's copy, which holds only in-frame ones; the method was immunoSEQ multiplex PCR. The table lists over 95,000 clones, 87% of them singletons. V lost 1 base, J lost 1 base, and 5 bases lay in between. This CDR3 is 13 amino acids long. Germline CDR1 is SGDLS and CDR2 is YYNGEE. The receptor was isolated from an adult in good health. Material: peripheral blood, obtained on day 0 of AZD1222 vaccination. V is TRBV9 and J is TRBJ1-1; D remains unclear. The CDR3 spells CASSVSGNTEAFF. CDR3 DNA sequence: TGTGCCAGCAGCGTATCGGGGAACACTGAAGCTTTCTTT. Together with reference TRBV9 and TRBJ1-1, the CDR3 gives the full variable domain: DSGVTQTPKHLITATGQRVTLRCSPRSGDLSVYWYQQSLDQGLQFLIQYYNGEERAKGNILERFSAQQFPDLHSELNLSSLELGDSALYFCASSVSGNTEAFFGQGTRLTVV.